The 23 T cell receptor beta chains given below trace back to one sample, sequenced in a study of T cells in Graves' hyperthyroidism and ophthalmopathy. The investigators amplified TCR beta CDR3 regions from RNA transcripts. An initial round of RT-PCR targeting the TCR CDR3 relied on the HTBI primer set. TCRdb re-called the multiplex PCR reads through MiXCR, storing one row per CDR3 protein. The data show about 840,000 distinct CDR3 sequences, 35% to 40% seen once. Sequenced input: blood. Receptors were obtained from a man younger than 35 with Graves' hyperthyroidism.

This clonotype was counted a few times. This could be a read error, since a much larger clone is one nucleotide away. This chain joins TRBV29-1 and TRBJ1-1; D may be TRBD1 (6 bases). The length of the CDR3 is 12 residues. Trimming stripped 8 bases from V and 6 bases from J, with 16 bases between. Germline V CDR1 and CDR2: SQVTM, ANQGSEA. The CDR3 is CSPGEQGPEAFF. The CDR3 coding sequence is TGCAGCCCTGGCGAACAGGGACCTGAAGCTTTCTTT.

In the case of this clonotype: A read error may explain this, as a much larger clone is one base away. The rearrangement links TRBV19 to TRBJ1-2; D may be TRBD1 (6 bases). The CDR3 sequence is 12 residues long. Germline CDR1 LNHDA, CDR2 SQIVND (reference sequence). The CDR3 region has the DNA TGTGCCGGTAGCGGACAGATCTATGGCTACACCTTC. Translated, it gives CAGSGQIYGYTF.

The CDR3 nucleotides are TGCAGTGCTAGAGATCCAAGGGACAGGGGGCTGTTTTTT. Translating gives CSARDPRDRGLFF. V and J are TRBV20-1 and TRBJ2-2; TRBD1 matches at 10 bases. Per germline, CDR1 DFQATT and CDR2 SNEGSKA (reference sequence). V shed 0 bases and J 13 bases; nucleotides not matched to a gene: 5. CDR3 size: 13 residues.

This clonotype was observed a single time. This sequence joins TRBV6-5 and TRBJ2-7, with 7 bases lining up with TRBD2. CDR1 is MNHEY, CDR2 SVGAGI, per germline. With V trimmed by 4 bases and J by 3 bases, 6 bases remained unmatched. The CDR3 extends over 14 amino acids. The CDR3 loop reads CASSLARTSYEQYF. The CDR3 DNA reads TGTGCCAGCAGTTTAGCGAGGACTAGCTACGAGCAGTACTTC.

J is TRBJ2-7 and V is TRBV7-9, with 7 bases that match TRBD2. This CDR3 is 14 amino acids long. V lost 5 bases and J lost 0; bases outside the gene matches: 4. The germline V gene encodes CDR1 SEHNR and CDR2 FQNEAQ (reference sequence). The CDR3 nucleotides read TGTGCCAGCAGCACCCGGACTAGCTCCTACGAGCAGTACTTC. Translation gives CASSTRTSSYEQYF.

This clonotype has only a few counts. Here the CDR3 DNA reads TGTGCCAGCAGGGGACGGACAGGGGAAGAGACCCAGTACTTC. Translation: CASRGRTGEETQYF. The V call is TRBV6-6, the J call TRBJ2-5; 9 nucleotides agree with TRBD1. The CDR3 sequence is 14 residues long. CDR1 and CDR2 (germline): MNHNY, SVGAGI (reference sequence). V trimming: 6 bases; J trimming: 3 bases; junction bases outside the gene matches: 5.

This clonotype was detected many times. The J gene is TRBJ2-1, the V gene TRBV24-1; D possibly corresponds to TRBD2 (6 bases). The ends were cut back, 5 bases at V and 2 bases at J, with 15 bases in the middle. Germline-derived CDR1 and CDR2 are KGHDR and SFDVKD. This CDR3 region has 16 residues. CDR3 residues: CATSARRGTPYNEQFF. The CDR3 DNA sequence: TGTGCCACCAGTGCTAGGCGCGGGACGCCCTACAATGAGCAGTTCTTC.

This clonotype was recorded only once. The CDR3 DNA is TGTGCCAGCAGTTTAGAGCAGGGCCTCAATCAGCCCCAGCATTTT. Protein: CASSLEQGLNQPQHF. The chain is built from TRBV12-3 or TRBV12-4 and TRBJ1-5, with D maybe TRBD1 (5 bases). The CDR3 covers 15 residues. The ends were cut back, 1 base at V and 3 bases at J, with 10 bases in the middle.

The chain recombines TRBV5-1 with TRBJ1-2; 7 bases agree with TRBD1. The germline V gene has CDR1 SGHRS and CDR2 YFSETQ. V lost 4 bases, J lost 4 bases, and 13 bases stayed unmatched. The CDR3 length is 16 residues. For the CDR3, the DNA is TGCGCCAGCAGCATCACTCGACAGGGCGTGGGCTATGGCTACACCTTC. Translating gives CASSITRQGVGYGYTF.

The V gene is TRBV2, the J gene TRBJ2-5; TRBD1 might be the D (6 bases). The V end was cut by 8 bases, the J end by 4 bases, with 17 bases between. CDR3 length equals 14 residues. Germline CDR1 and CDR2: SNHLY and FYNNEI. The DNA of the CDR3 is TGTGCCAGCTCACCACTCGGACAGCCAGAGACCCAGTACTTC. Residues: CASSPLGQPETQYF.

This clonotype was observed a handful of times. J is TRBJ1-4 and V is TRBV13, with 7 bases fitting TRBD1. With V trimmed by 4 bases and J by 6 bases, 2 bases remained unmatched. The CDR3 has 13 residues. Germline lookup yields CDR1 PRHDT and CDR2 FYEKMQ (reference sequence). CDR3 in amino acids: CASSSQGDEKLFF. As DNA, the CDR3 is TGTGCCAGCAGCTCCCAGGGGGATGAAAAACTGTTTTTT.

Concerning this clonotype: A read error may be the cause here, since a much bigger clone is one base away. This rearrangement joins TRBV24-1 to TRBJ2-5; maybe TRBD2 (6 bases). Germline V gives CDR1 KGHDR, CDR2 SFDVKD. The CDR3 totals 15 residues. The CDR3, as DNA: TGTGCCACCATTGATTGGGAGGAGGGGAAAGAGACCCAGTACTTC. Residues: CATIDWEEGKETQYF.

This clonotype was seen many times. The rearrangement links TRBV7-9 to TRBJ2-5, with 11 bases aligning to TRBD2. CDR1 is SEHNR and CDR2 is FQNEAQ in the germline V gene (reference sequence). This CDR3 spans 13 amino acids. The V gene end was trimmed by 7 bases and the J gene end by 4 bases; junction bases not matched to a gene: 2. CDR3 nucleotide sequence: TGTGCCAGCATCGGACTAGCGGGAGAGACCCAGTACTTC. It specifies CASIGLAGETQYF.

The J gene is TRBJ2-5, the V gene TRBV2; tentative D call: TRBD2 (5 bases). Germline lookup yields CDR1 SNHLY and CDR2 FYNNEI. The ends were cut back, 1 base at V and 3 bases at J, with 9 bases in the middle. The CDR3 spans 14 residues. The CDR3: CASSEGGSEETQYF. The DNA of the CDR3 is TGTGCCAGCAGTGAAGGGGGTAGCGAAGAGACCCAGTACTTC.

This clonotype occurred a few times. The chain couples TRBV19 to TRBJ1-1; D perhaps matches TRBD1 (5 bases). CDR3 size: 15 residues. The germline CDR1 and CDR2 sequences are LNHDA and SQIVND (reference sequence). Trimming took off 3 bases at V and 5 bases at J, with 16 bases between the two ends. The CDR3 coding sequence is TGTGCCAGTAGTATCGGTTTCAAGAAGGGGACTGAAGCTTTCTTT. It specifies CASSIGFKKGTEAFF.

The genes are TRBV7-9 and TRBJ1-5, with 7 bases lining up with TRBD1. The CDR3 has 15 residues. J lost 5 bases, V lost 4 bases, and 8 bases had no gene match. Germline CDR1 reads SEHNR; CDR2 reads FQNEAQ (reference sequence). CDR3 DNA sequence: TGTGCCAGCAGCTCGCTGCCCAGGGGGGATCAGCCCCAGCATTTT. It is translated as CASSSLPRGDQPQHF.

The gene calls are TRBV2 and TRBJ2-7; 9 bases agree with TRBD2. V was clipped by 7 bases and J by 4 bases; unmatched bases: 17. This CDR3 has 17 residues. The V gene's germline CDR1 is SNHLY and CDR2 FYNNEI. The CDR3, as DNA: TGTGCCAGCACTTCTTATACAGCGGGGGGCGAATCGTACGAGCAGTACTTC. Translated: CASTSYTAGGESYEQYF.

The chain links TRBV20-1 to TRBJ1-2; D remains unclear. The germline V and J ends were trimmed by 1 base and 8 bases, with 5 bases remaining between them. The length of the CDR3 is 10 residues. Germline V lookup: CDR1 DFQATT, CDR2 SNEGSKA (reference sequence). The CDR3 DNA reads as TGCAGTGCTAGAGGGGAAGGCTACACCTTC. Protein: CSARGEGYTF.

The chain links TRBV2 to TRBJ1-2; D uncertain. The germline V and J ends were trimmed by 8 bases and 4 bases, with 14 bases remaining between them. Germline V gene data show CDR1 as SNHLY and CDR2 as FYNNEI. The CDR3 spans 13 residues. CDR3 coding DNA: TGTGCCAGCCATGGAGGGCATGGCTATGGCTACACCTTC. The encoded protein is CASHGGHGYGYTF.

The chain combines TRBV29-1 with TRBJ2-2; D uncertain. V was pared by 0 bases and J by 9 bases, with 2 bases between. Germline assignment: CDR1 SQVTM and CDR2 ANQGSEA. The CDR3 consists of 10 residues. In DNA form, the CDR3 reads TGCAGCGTTGAAGAGAGGGAGCTGTTTTTT. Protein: CSVEERELFF.

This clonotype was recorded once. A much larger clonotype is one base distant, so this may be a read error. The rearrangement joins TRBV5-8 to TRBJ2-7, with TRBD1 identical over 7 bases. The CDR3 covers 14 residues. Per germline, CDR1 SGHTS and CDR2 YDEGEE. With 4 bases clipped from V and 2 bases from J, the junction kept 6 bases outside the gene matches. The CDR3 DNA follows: TGTGCCAGCAGCGGGGACAGTGAGACCTACGAGCAGTACTTC. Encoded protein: CASSGDSETYEQYF.

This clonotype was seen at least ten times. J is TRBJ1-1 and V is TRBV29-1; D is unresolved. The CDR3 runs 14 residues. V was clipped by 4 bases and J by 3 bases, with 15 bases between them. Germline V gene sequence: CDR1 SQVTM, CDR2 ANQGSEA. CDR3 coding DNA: TGCAGCGTTGTTACGGGTTCGGGTCACACTGAAGCTTTCTTT. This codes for CSVVTGSGHTEAFF.

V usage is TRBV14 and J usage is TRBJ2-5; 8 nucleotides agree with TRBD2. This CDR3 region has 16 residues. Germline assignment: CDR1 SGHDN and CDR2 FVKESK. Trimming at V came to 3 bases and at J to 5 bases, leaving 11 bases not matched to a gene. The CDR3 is CASSQGSGGRRETQYF. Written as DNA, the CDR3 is TGTGCCAGCAGCCAGGGGAGCGGGGGCCGTCGGGAGACCCAGTACTTC.